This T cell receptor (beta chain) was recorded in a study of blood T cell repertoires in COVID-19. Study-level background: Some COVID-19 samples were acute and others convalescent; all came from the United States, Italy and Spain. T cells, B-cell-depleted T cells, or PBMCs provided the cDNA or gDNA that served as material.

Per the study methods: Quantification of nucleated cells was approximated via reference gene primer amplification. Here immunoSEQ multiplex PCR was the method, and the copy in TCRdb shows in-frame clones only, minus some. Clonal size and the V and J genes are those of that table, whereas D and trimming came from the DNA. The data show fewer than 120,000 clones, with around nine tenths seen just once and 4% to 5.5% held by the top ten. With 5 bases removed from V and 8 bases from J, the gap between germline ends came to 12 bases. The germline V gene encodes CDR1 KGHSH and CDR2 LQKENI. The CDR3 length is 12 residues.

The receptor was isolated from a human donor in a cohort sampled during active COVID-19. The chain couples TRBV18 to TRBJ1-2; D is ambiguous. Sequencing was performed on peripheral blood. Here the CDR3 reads CASSGPEYGYTF. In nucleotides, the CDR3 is TGTGCCAGCTCAGGCCCGGAGTACGGCTACACCTTC. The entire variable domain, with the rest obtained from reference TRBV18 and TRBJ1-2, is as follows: NAGVMQNPRHLVRRRGQEARLRCSPMKGHSHVYWYRQLPEEGLKFMVYLQKENIIDESGMPKERFSAEFPKEGPSILRIQQVVRGDSAAYFCASSGPEYGYTFGSGTRLTVV.